This is a list of T cell receptor beta chains from one sample in a study of control samples from healthy donors and cancer patients. Clones were read by immunoSEQ multiplex PCR, and TCRdb kept only the in-frame ones, dropping some. Among about 120,000 clones, about 87% were seen once, and the ten largest hold over 10%. The sample consisted of blood. All receptors derive from a man aged 30 to 39 in good health. CDR3s include the opening cysteine and the closing phenylalanine or tryptophan. D genes are given only for firm matches. A clone size is listed for some rows: how often the clone was seen (once, few, many), or a class if it is expanded.

>TRBV3-1/TRBV3-2|TRBJ2-1|.|TRBD2
TGTGCCAGTTCCAAAGGACTAGCGGCCTACCAGGCAAACAATGAGCAGTTCTTC
CASSKGLAAYQANNEQFF
>TRBV4-2|TRBJ1-5|.|.
TGTGCCAGCAGCCATGACGGACAGAGCAATCAGCCCCAGCATTTT
CASSHDGQSNQPQHF
>TRBV10-3|TRBJ2-5|.|.
TGTGCCATCAGTGAGTCAAAGGACAGTGACTTTTGGACCCAGTACTTC
CAISESKDSDFWTQYF
>TRBV6-1|TRBJ1-1|.|.
TGTGCCAGCAGTGAAGGGGGAAGAGGGGTGAACACTGAAGCTTTCTTT
CASSEGGRGVNTEAFF
>TRBV9|TRBJ2-5|few|.
TGTGCCAGCAGCGTAGATTCGGCGGGCTGGGAGACCCAGTACTTC
CASSVDSAGWETQYF
>TRBV5-1|TRBJ1-5|.|TRBD1
TGCGCCAGCAGCTTGGATGGGACAGGAACGTCTCAGCCCCAGCATTTT
CASSLDGTGTSQPQHF
>TRBV6-6|TRBJ2-5|.|.
TGTGCCAGCAGTTACGGCGGGGTCCAAGAGACCCAGTACTTC
CASSYGGVQETQYF
>TRBV5-1|TRBJ1-1|.|.
TGCGCCAGCAGCTTTACAGGGCGAGCTGAAGCTTTCTTT
CASSFTGRAEAFF
>TRBV2|TRBJ1-6|.|.
TGTGCCAGCACCATAAGGGAGGGGTTCAATTCACCCCTCCACTTT
CASTIREGFNSPLHF
>TRBV6-5|TRBJ2-5|.|TRBD2
TGTGCCAGCAGTCCGGGAGGTGGGTCACAAGAGACCCAGTACTTC
CASSPGGGSQETQYF
>TRBV9|TRBJ2-2|.|.
TGTGCCAGCAGCACGGACACTTTGGGGACCGGGGAGCTGTTTTTT
CASSTDTLGTGELFF
>TRBV2|TRBJ2-5|.|.
TGTGCCAGCACGGGGGATCAAGAGACCCAGTACTTC
CASTGDQETQYF
>TRBV3-1/TRBV3-2|TRBJ1-2|.|.
TGTGCCAGCAGCCCCTGGGACCGAGCTAACTATGGCTACACCTTC
CASSPWDRANYGYTF
>TRBV7-3|TRBJ2-1|once|TRBD1
TGTGCCAGCAGCCAAACAGGGGGCATCTCCTACAATGAGCAGTTCTTC
CASSQTGGISYNEQFF
>TRBV9|TRBJ2-7|many|TRBD1
TGTGCCAGCAGCGAAAGACAGGGATCGGACTACGAGCAGTACTTC
CASSERQGSDYEQYF
>TRBV3-1/TRBV3-2|TRBJ2-1|.|.
TGTGCCAGCAGCCAAGTTTACAGGGTCAATGAGCAGTTCTTC
CASSQVYRVNEQFF
>TRBV6-2/TRBV6-3|TRBJ1-5|.|TRBD1
TGTGCCAGCAGTTTGGCGGGACAGGGGAGCAATCAGCCCCAGCATTTT
CASSLAGQGSNQPQHF
>TRBV6-5|TRBJ1-2|.|.
TGTGCCAGCAGTTACAAGGCGGGTGGCTATGGCTACACCTTC
CASSYKAGGYGYTF
>TRBV24-1|TRBJ2-2|.|TRBD1
TGTGCCACCAGTGATTTTGGGAGACAGGGCTCCGGGGAGCTGTTTTTT
CATSDFGRQGSGELFF
>TRBV2|TRBJ1-6|.|.
TGTGCCAGCAGTGAACGTGAGGCGTCGAGTTCACCCCTCCACTTT
CASSEREASSSPLHF
>TRBV10-2|TRBJ1-2|.|.
TGCGCCAGCAGTGACGAGTACGGGGGCTACACCTTC
CASSDEYGGYTF
>TRBV27|TRBJ2-2|.|.
TGTGCCAGCAGTTCGAACACCGGGGAGCTGTTTTTT
CASSSNTGELFF
>TRBV25-1|TRBJ2-2|.|.
TGTGCCAGCAGGGTAGTAGACACCGGGGAGCTGTTTTTT
CASRVVDTGELFF
>TRBV3-1/TRBV3-2|TRBJ2-2|.|.
TGTGCCAGCACTAGGGTAATGAACACCGGGGAGCTGTTTTTT
CASTRVMNTGELFF
>TRBV6-5|TRBJ2-6|.|.
TGTGCCAGCAGTTACTCTCCCTCTGGGGCCAACGTCCTGACTTTC
CASSYSPSGANVLTF
>TRBV6-4|TRBJ1-2|.|.
TGTGCCAGCAGTGATTCAGGACCTATACAAACCTTC
CASSDSGPIQTF
>TRBV19|TRBJ1-1|.|TRBD1
TGTGCCAGTACCCCCGGGAGGACAGGGAACACTGAAGCTTTCTTT
CASTPGRTGNTEAFF
>TRBV5-1|TRBJ2-5|.|.
TGCGCCAGCAGCTTGGGGGGGAGCCAAGAGACCCAGTACTTC
CASSLGGSQETQYF
>TRBV30|TRBJ2-3|once|.
TGTGCCTGGAGCAAGGGGGGGCGCAGCACAGATACGCAGTATTTT
CAWSKGGRSTDTQYF
>TRBV9|TRBJ1-4|.|.
TGTGCCAGCAGTGTTACGGGGGTTAATGAAAAACTGTTTTTT
CASSVTGVNEKLFF
>TRBV5-1|TRBJ1-2|.|TRBD1
TGCGCCAGCAGCCCGGACAGGAACTATGGCTACACCTTC
CASSPDRNYGYTF
>TRBV30|TRBJ1-5|.|.
TGTGCCTGGAGTGACAGAAGCTTCAGGCCCCAGCATTTT
CAWSDRSFRPQHF
>TRBV12-2|TRBJ2-5|.|.
TGTGCACGGCGCTTCTCGCGGGGGGGCCGGGGGGAGACCCAGTACTTC
CARRFSRGGRGETQYF
>TRBV10-3|TRBJ1-5|.|.
TGTGCCATCAGGGGGGACAATAATCAGCCCCAGCATTTT
CAIRGDNNQPQHF
>TRBV6-1|TRBJ1-2|.|.
TGTGCCAGCAGTGAAGTTAACCCGGGGTTCTATGGCTACACCTTC
CASSEVNPGFYGYTF
>TRBV24-1|TRBJ1-2|.|.
TGTGCCACCAGTGATAGGAACAGCTACTATGGCTACACCTTC
CATSDRNSYYGYTF
>TRBV5-4|TRBJ2-1|.|TRBD1
TGTGCCAGCAGCTTACAGGGGGCGGTTTGGAATGAGCAGTTCTTC
CASSLQGAVWNEQFF
>TRBV24-1|TRBJ2-2|few|.
TGTGCCTCGGGACACAACACCGGGGAGCTGTTTTTT
CASGHNTGELFF
>TRBV10-1|TRBJ1-3|.|.
TGCGCCAGCAGTGACACTTCCTCTGGAAACACCATATATTTT
CASSDTSSGNTIYF
>TRBV2|TRBJ1-6|.|TRBD1
TGTGCCAGCAGGAGGACAGGGGAAAATTCACCCCTCCACTTT
CASRRTGENSPLHF
>TRBV9|TRBJ1-1|.|TRBD1
TGTGCCAGCAGCCTGCGACAGGGCGGGAACACTGAAGCTTTCTTT
CASSLRQGGNTEAFF
>TRBV6-5|TRBJ2-1|.|TRBD2
TGTGCCAGCAGTCAATACGGGACTAGCAGAAATGAGCAGTTCTTC
CASSQYGTSRNEQFF
>TRBV5-6|TRBJ1-5|.|.
TGTGCCAGCAGTCCCGGGGGCTATAGCAATCAGCCCCAGCATTTT
CASSPGGYSNQPQHF